Here is one T cell receptor beta chain with its context. The sample originates from a study of blood T cell repertoires in COVID-19. Study information: Sample material is recorded as cDNA or gDNA derived from T cells, B-cell-depleted T cells, or PBMCs.

This CDR3 spans 14 amino acids. The germline CDR1 and CDR2 sequences are SGDLS and YYNGEE. V was cut by 2 bases and J by 1 base, with 9 bases left in between. Participants, roughly 18 to 89 years old, spanned around 25 US areas. Assignments of participants to cohorts depended upon their own reported clinical history. In the authors' workflow: Estimation of nucleated cell counts relied on the amplification of reference gene primers. Data came from immunoSEQ multiplex PCR; TCRdb stores just in-frame clones and leaves some out. That table gives V, J and clone size, and the DNA gave D and trimming. The data hold around 300,000 clones, with over 75% observed a single time.

The sequence was collected from a young woman who had recovered from COVID-19. The sequencing sample was made of PBMCs or T cells enriched from blood (not recorded which). The rearrangement joins TRBV9 to TRBJ1-1, with TRBD1 as a possible D gene (5 bases). CDR3 coding DNA: TGTGCCAGCAGCGTCGCGGACACGAACACTGAAGCTTTCTTT. It translates to CASSVADTNTEAFF.